The 13 T cell receptor beta chains below come from one sample, sequenced in a study of blood T cell repertoires in COVID-19. Sequencing was performed with immunoSEQ multiplex PCR; in TCRdb, only in-frame clones are kept and a portion is missing. The data show tens of thousands of clones, 70% to 80% seen once. Sample: peripheral blood. The origin of the receptors is a man aged 70-80 years with COVID-19, enrolled during active disease.

The V and J genes are TRBV30 and TRBJ2-7, with D perhaps TRBD2 (5 bases). This CDR3 region has 13 residues. V was shortened by 7 bases and J by 10 bases, with 23 bases between the two germline ends. Germline V gene data show CDR1 as GTSNPN and CDR2 as SVGIG (reference sequence). The CDR3 sequence is CAYDYRGWAPQYF. Written as DNA, the CDR3 is TGTGCCTACGACTATCGCGGGTGGGCCCCCCAGTACTTC.

This chain's CDR3 is CSGITTTPGEQYF. CDR3 sequence (DNA): TGCAGCGGCATAACCACCACCCCAGGCGAGCAGTACTTC. The chain is built from TRBV29-1 and TRBJ2-7; D unresolved. Germline lookup yields CDR1 SQVTM and CDR2 ANQGSEA. Trimming removed 7 bases at V and 6 bases at J, with 19 bases between. This CDR3 is 13 amino acids long.

This clone was picked up one time. This chain connects TRBV11-2 to TRBJ1-1; D unresolved. Germline values: CDR1 SGHAT, CDR2 FQNNGV. V lost 0 bases, J lost 9 bases, and 11 bases lay in between. This CDR3 spans 13 amino acids. The DNA of the CDR3 is TGTGCCAGCAGCTTAGATCCACAAAGTAAAGCTTTCTTT. This gives the protein CASSLDPQSKAFF. The whole variable domain, remainder taken from reference TRBV11-2 and TRBJ1-1, is EAGVAQSPRYKIIEKRQSVAFWCNPISGHATLYWYQQILGQGPKLLIQFQNNGVVDDSQLPKDRFSAERLKGVDSTLKIQPAKLEDSAVYLCASSLDPQSKAFFGQGTRLTVV.

This clone was seen more than once but under ten times. This sequence joins TRBV28 and TRBJ2-2, with a weak D call TRBD2 (5 bases). Trimming left V 2 bases short and J 8 bases short, with 12 bases between. The CDR3 has 14 residues. Germline V gives CDR1 MDHEN, CDR2 SYDVKM. The chain's CDR3 is CASSLLGVKGELFF. The CDR3 DNA is TGTGCCAGCAGTTTACTCGGGGTTAAAGGGGAGCTGTTTTTT. Drawing the rest from reference TRBV28 and TRBJ2-2, the complete variable domain is DVKVTQSSRYLVKRTGEKVFLECVQDMDHENMFWYRQDPGLGLRLIYFSYDVKMKEKGDIPEGYSVSREKKERFSLILESASTNQTSMYLCASSLLGVKGELFFGEGSRLTVL.

The rearrangement joins TRBV10-1 to TRBJ2-1; the D is unclear. Germline V gene sequence: CDR1 WNHNN, CDR2 SYGVQD (reference sequence). With 7 bases removed from V and 5 bases from J, the gap between germline ends came to 15 bases. CDR3 length: 14 amino acids. CDR3 bases: TGCGCCAGCACAACTTTCCTCTTGGACAATGAGCAGTTCTTC. Translating gives CASTTFLLDNEQFF.

This clone was recorded a few times. This chain connects TRBV7-9 to TRBJ2-7; the match to TRBD2 covers 11 bases. Per germline, CDR1 SEHNR and CDR2 FQNEAQ (reference sequence). The V gene end was trimmed by 2 bases and the J gene end by 2 bases; junction bases not matched to a gene: 2. This CDR3 region has 15 residues. The CDR3 is CASSLLTSGAYEQYF. CDR3 DNA: TGTGCCAGCAGCTTACTGACTAGCGGGGCCTACGAGCAGTACTTC.

V gene TRBV28 combines with J gene TRBJ2-1; perhaps TRBD1 as D (8 bases). V was cut by 11 bases and J by 6 bases, with 20 bases left in between. This CDR3 spans 14 amino acids. Germline V lookup: CDR1 MDHEN, CDR2 SYDVKM. The CDR3 DNA follows: TGTGCCGTAGCGGGCAGGGGGCCACTCAATGAGCAGTTCTTC. Translation: CAVAGRGPLNEQFF. The full variable domain, completed using reference TRBV28 and TRBJ2-1, is DVKVTQSSRYLVKRTGEKVFLECVQDMDHENMFWYRQDPGLGLRLIYFSYDVKMKEKGDIPEGYSVSREKKERFSLILESASTNQTSMYLCAVAGRGPLNEQFFGPGTRLTVL.

V usage is TRBV5-6 and J usage is TRBJ1-1; TRBD1 agrees at 12 bases. Germline CDR1 is SGHDT and CDR2 is YYEEEE. The trim removed 2 bases at V and 11 bases at J, leaving 10 bases unmatched. The CDR3 is 15 amino acids. This chain's CDR3 is CASSFSGTGGGGAFF. Written as DNA, the CDR3 is TGTGCCAGCAGCTTCTCCGGGACAGGGGGCGGTGGGGCTTTCTTT.

The chain couples TRBV11-3 to TRBJ2-1, with D perhaps TRBD1 (5 bases). Trimming removed 5 bases from V and 6 bases from J, with 20 bases in between. This CDR3 is built from 16 residues. The germline gives CDR1 SGHNT, CDR2 YENEEA. The CDR3 loop reads CASSIRSSFQGNEQFF. Written as DNA, the CDR3 is TGTGCCAGCAGCATTAGGTCTAGTTTTCAGGGCAATGAGCAGTTCTTC.

This rearrangement joins TRBV5-1 to TRBJ2-3; no firm D call. Germline values: CDR1 SGHRS, CDR2 YFSETQ. The CDR3 has 16 residues. Trimming took off 6 bases at V and 0 bases at J, with 17 bases between the two ends. The CDR3 DNA sequence: TGCGCCAGCAAAAGCTCCCGGTCCACTAGCACAGATACGCAGTATTTT. Protein sequence: CASKSSRSTSTDTQYF. Looking up the rest from reference TRBV5-1 and TRBJ2-3 gives the full variable domain: KAGVTQTPRYLIKTRGQQVTLSCSPISGHRSVSWYQQTPGQGLQFLFEYFSETQRNKGNFPGRFSGRQFSNSRSEMNVSTLELGDSALYLCASKSSRSTSTDTQYFGPGTRLTVL.

The chain's CDR3 is CASSQLQGAKRYGYTF. CDR3 in DNA: TGTGCCAGCAGTCAACTGCAGGGGGCAAAGAGGTATGGCTACACCTTC. The chain carries TRBV28 and TRBJ1-2; 8 nucleotides line up with TRBD1. Germline CDR1 MDHEN, CDR2 SYDVKM. The V segment lost 5 bases and the J segment 5 bases; nucleotides outside the gene matches: 13. This CDR3 has 16 residues.

This sequence joins TRBV6-5 and TRBJ2-1; 9 bases align to TRBD2. The CDR3 loop spans 15 amino acids. The germline CDR1 and CDR2 sequences are MNHEY and SVGAGI. V gave up 2 bases and J gave up 6 bases; unmatched junction bases: 5. The CDR3 loop is CASSYRGLASNEQFF. The CDR3 DNA follows: TGTGCCAGCAGTTACCGGGGACTAGCTAGCAATGAGCAGTTCTTC.

V usage is TRBV6-5 and J usage is TRBJ2-7; TRBD1 matches 8 bases. CDR1 is MNHEY and CDR2 is SVGAGI in the germline V gene. The CDR3 sequence is 13 residues long. V lost 6 bases, J lost 7 bases, and 8 bases stayed unmatched. CDR3 sequence: CASRQDRVREQYF. The CDR3 coding sequence is TGTGCCAGCAGACAGGACAGGGTTCGGGAGCAGTACTTC.